The subject of this entry is one T cell receptor (beta chain). Its antigen remains undetermined. Base qualities are missing; no much larger clone stands one base away. This sample stems from a study of shared clonotypes between healthy human individuals (dated by TCRdb to the early 2020s). About the investigation overall: A few men and a couple of women, aged 18 to 49 years, made up the cohort. Different laboratories and diverse techniques were used to prepare libraries and sequence TCR repertoires, to increase sequencing depth and limit assay-specific biases. Per donor, three plates each were used for CD4 naive and CD4 memory, two for CD8 naive, and one for CD8 memory. Between about 0.9 and 10 billion PBMCs per donor were obtained by leukapheresis. To estimate repertoire size and how much clonotype sharing occurs between individuals, the study deeply sequenced the blood TCR repertoires of five healthy adults.

The donors were healthy, HIV-negative adults who had no recently reported acute infections or vaccinations. Every donor was a Caucasian adult residing in Nashville, Tennessee, USA. CD4+ T cells were enriched by magnetic negative selection; naive cells were then positively selected on CD45RA, and the negative fraction formed the memory subset. Blood was collected by leukapheresis, and PBMCs were isolated by Ficoll-Histopaque density gradient centrifugation and then cryopreserved in liquid nitrogen vapor phase. Purity and quantity of every magnetically sorted T cell population were checked by analytical flow cytometry. Each sorted fraction had its genomic DNA isolated and then quantified by UV absorbance on a Nanodrop 2000c. A distance of 7 bases separates the germline ends of V and J, which lose 1 base and 5 bases respectively. The CDR3 starts with the cysteine, ends with the phenylalanine, and has 12 residues. Of all the DNA, just the CDR3 is kept, 36 bases in frame from base 1. For CDR1 and CDR2, the germline V gene lists SGHRS and YFSETQ.

What the study reported, not specific to this receptor: Estimated clonotype richness was generally larger for naive than for memory subsets. Based on pairwise subsampling, the degree of clonotype sharing among donors was expected to be affected by sequencing depth. Clonotypes shared by all four sorted-subset donors showed higher generation probabilities than non-shared clonotypes. When a few donors were compared, the shared fraction of clonotypes was 5% to 6.5% for naive CD4, more than 3% for naive CD8, about 2.5% for memory CD4, and around 0.4% for memory CD8. Sampling was restricted to blood, and TCR repertoires in tissue are likely to differ from TCR repertoires in blood. Because the study included a small number of donors, the genetic and exposure-history diversity represented was limited. Even with the large sequencing depth, rarefaction of the sorted-subset datasets indicated that sequencing was incomplete.

Using the deep immunoSEQ assay, TCR CDR3 regions were amplified from genomic DNA by multiplex PCR. For each cell subset, the extracted genomic DNA was distributed evenly across all wells of several immunoSEQ 96-well plates, and each plate served as one replicate. Each replicate PCR for sorted subsets received around 210 ng genomic DNA, equal to roughly 30,000 T cell genomes. Purified libraries were quantified with a Qubit 3.0 fluorometer, sized on a Bioanalyzer 2100, and re-quantified with the KAPA Library Quantification kit. Every immunoSEQ 96-well plate was sequenced on a separate single-read 150-cycle Illumina NextSeq 550 flow cell. In the source study's methods: Because only junctional sequences without quality scores were contained in the immunoSEQ output, filtering matching that applied to full-length reads could not be performed. To assign V/J genes and CDR3, sequences were annotated using PyIR, a Python wrapper for IgBLAST v1.9, with IMGT germline references. Any read was removed if the V/J assignment was weak (E-value above 1e-6), the CDR3 was missing, or the read contained stop codons, out-of-frame junctions, or ambiguous translated residues. V3J clonotypes were defined by identical inferred V gene, J gene, and CDR3 amino acid sequence. The percentage overlap between two repertoires was calculated by dividing the number of shared unique clonotypes by the size of the smaller repertoire. Repertoire richness was assessed with RTK rarefaction, the Chao1 estimator, and Recon v2.1 estimates of unobserved clonotypes. Generation probabilities for all TCRbeta clonotypes obtained by the gDNA method from a handful of donors were computed using OLGA. TCRdb took over this immuneACCESS table, retaining in-frame rearrangements with V and J assigned. Such tables are incomplete; in checked studies, under half of the missing clones stem from an unresolved V gene, and the remainder is unexplained. For V, J and clone size, that table is used; D and trimming come from the DNA. The sample profile shows about a million clones; roughly 80% of them were found once. The top ten hold about 1.5% of the sample.

This TCR derives from a man between 18 and 29 years old in good health. The sequence links TRBV5-1 to TRBJ2-7, with no confident D gene call. Material for sequencing was memory CD4+ T cells sorted from blood. The cell subset or site label here, explained by the study, means: CD45RA-negative fraction. In nucleotide form, the sequence is TGCGCCAGCAGCTTGAACTGGGACGAGCAGTACTTC. This encodes CASSLNWDEQYF.